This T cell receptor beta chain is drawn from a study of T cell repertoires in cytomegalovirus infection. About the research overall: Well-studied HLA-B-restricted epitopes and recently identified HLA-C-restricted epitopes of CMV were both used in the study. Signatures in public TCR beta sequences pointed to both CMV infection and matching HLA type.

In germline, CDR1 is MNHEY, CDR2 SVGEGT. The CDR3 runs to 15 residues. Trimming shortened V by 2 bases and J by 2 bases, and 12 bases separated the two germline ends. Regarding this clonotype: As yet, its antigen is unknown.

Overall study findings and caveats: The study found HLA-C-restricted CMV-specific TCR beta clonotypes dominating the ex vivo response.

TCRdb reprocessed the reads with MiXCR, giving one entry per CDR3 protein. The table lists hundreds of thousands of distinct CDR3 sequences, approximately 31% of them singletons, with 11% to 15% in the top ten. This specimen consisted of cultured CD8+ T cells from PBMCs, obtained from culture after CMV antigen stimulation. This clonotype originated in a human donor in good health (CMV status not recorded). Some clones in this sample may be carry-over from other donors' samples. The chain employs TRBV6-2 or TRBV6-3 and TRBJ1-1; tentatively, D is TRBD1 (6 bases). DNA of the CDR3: TGTGCCAGCAGTTACCTGACAGGAATTAACACTGAAGCTTTCTTT. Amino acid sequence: CASSYLTGINTEAFF.